This T cell receptor beta chain was documented in a study of a mutant IDH1 vaccine in newly diagnosed glioma. Time point indicated: week 23, last vaccination. A 20-mer mutant IDH1 peptide at 300 ug was injected subcutaneously with topical imiquimod. On this clone itself: Antigen unknown.

From germline, CDR1 is MGHDK and CDR2 SYGVNS. Trimming shortened V by 3 bases and J by 1 base, and 14 bases separated the two germline ends. This CDR3 has 16 amino acids. Libraries were prepared by immunoSEQ multiplex PCR; TCRdb keeps only in-frame clonotypes and omits some of them. This sample has approximately 82,000 clones, with approximately 85% found just once. The clonotype originates from a man aged 25-45 years with glioma. Some clones in this sample may be carry-over from other donors' samples. The chain recombines TRBV25-1 with TRBJ2-3; D is uncertain. The source was PBMCs, collected from a glioma patient whose treatment included an IDH1 peptide vaccine. Here the CDR3 DNA reads TGTGCCAGCAGTGACCCGGCCACTCCCCGCACAGATACGCAGTATTTT. This codes for CASSDPATPRTDTQYF.